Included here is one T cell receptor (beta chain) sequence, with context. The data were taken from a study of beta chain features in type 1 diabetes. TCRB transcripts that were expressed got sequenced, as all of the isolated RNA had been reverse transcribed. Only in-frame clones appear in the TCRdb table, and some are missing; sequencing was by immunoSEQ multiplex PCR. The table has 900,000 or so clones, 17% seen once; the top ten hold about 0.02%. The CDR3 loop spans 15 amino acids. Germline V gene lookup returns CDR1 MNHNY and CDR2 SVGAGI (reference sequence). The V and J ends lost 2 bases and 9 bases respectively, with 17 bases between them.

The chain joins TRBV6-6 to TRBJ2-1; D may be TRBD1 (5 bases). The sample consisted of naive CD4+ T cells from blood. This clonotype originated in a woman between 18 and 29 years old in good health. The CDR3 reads CASSYGALGAGEQFF. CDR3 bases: TGTGCCAGCAGTTACGGGGCCCTTGGAGCAGGTGAGCAGTTCTTC.